Each of the 22 T cell receptor beta chains below was sequenced from the same sample in a study of blood T cell repertoires in COVID-19. The method was immunoSEQ multiplex PCR; TCRdb's version includes in-frame clones alone and lacks a portion of them. The sample records hundreds of thousands of clones, 75% to 90% being singletons. The sample comprised peripheral blood. The receptors here all came from a woman between 65 and 79 years old with COVID-19, enrolled during active disease.

The table lists this clone with a count of one. V is TRBV18 and J is TRBJ2-1; 9 nucleotides line up with TRBD2. Per germline, CDR1 KGHSH and CDR2 LQKENI. The CDR3 runs to 13 residues. V was pared by 6 bases and J by 8 bases, with 5 bases of the junction left unmatched. The chain's CDR3 is CASSFGTSYEQFF. Here the CDR3 DNA reads TGTGCCAGCTCCTTCGGGACTAGCTATGAGCAGTTCTTC.

This chain links TRBV2 with TRBJ2-3; 8 bases match TRBD2. The CDR3 is 15 residues long. Trimming removed 4 bases from V and 10 bases from J; junction bases left unmatched: 13. Germline assignment: CDR1 SNHLY and CDR2 FYNNEI. CDR3 sequence (DNA): TGTGCCAGCAGTGTTGGGCGGAGCGGGAGCCCCGCGCAGTATTTT. This sequence encodes CASSVGRSGSPAQYF.

The chain uses TRBV14 and TRBJ1-1; D remains ambiguous. V lost 2 bases and J 3 bases, leaving 10 bases between the germline ends. This CDR3 region has 14 residues. The germline V gene encodes CDR1 SGHDN and CDR2 FVKESK. The CDR3 spells CASSQSRTDTEAFF. In nucleotides, the CDR3 is TGTGCCAGCAGCCAAAGTCGGACTGACACTGAAGCTTTCTTT.

This clone turned up a few times. The chain uses TRBV29-1 and TRBJ2-3, with 12 bases fitting TRBD1. J lost 5 bases, V lost 1 base, and 4 bases had no gene match. This CDR3 region has 15 residues. CDR1 and CDR2 from the germline V gene are SQVTM and ANQGSEA. CDR3 DNA sequence: TGCAGCGTTGAAGTTGGGACAGGGGGCATAGATACGCAGTATTTT. Translated: CSVEVGTGGIDTQYF.

This chain links TRBV6-2 or TRBV6-3 with TRBJ2-4, with 14 bases identical to TRBD2. Germline CDR1 reads MNHEY; CDR2 reads SVGEGT. CDR3 size: 18 residues. Unmatched junction bases numbered 5, after V lost 2 bases and J lost 2 bases. The CDR3 region has the DNA TGTGCCAGCAGTTACCTGAGACTAGCGGGAGGGCCCAAAAACATTCAGTACTTC. Its protein product is CASSYLRLAGGPKNIQYF.

V gene TRBV6-2 or TRBV6-3 combines with J gene TRBJ1-1; D may be TRBD1 (5 bases). V was clipped by 3 bases and J by 1 base, with 9 bases between them. The CDR3 has 14 amino acids. Germline CDR1 reads MNHEY; CDR2 reads SVGEGT. The CDR3 loop is CASSYSTGNTEAFF. CDR3 DNA: TGTGCCAGCAGTTATTCAACAGGGAACACTGAAGCTTTCTTT.

This clone was recorded only once. The chain is built from TRBV24-1 and TRBJ1-3; weak D call: TRBD1 (5 bases). The CDR3 length is 16 residues. Germline CDR1 is KGHDR and CDR2 is SFDVKD. V lost 3 bases to trimming and J lost 4 bases, with 15 bases between them. The CDR3 region is CATSDGGERGGNTIYF. The DNA of the CDR3 is TGTGCCACCAGTGATGGCGGCGAAAGGGGCGGAAACACCATATATTTT.

The rearrangement links TRBV2 to TRBJ2-1; the D is unclear. Deletions cut 6 bases from V and 1 base from J, with 10 bases between. From germline, CDR1 is SNHLY and CDR2 FYNNEI. The CDR3 runs 14 residues. CDR3: CASRELASYNEQFF. CDR3 sequence (DNA): TGTGCCAGCAGGGAGTTGGCTTCCTACAATGAGCAGTTCTTC.

The rearrangement links TRBV19 to TRBJ1-1; 9 nucleotides agree with TRBD1. The CDR3 is 15 amino acids. V gave up 5 bases and J gave up 4 bases; unmatched junction bases: 8. The germline CDR1 and CDR2 sequences are LNHDA and SQIVND (reference sequence). The CDR3 sequence: CASSVTGGGGTEAFF. For the CDR3, the DNA is TGTGCCAGTAGTGTCACAGGGGGCGGTGGCACTGAAGCTTTCTTT.

The V call is TRBV28, the J call TRBJ2-5; D possibly corresponds to TRBD2 (7 bases). The V and J ends lost 6 bases and 4 bases respectively, with 9 bases between them. CDR1 MDHEN and CDR2 SYDVKM come from the germline V gene. CDR3 length: 12 amino acids. The CDR3 here is CASRGGGETQYF. The CDR3 DNA reads TGTGCCAGCAGGGGAGGGGGAGAGACCCAGTACTTC.

The genes are TRBV29-1 and TRBJ2-2, with D possibly being TRBD1 (6 bases). This CDR3 is built from 14 residues. Germline V lookup: CDR1 SQVTM, CDR2 ANQGSEA. V lost 4 bases, J lost 13 bases, and 22 bases lay in between. CDR3 amino acids: CSVARTLGGGGLFF. In DNA, the CDR3 is TGCAGCGTTGCGCGGACTCTTGGGGGCGGTGGGCTGTTTTTT.

The chain has TRBV11-3 and TRBJ1-3, with 7 bases lining up with TRBD1. Germline CDR1 and CDR2: SGHNT and YENEEA. Trimming took 4 bases from V and 0 from J; bases not matched to a gene: 3. There are 15 residues in the CDR3. CDR3 in DNA: TGTGCCAGCAGCTCCCGGGACAGCTCTGGAAACACCATATATTTT. This codes for CASSSRDSSGNTIYF.

This sequence joins TRBV19 and TRBJ1-2; TRBD1 matches 7 bases. The V and J ends lost 4 bases and 5 bases, in that order; junction bases with no gene match: 7. CDR1 and CDR2 from the germline V gene are LNHDA and SQIVND (reference sequence). The CDR3 runs 14 residues. The CDR3 sequence: CASSRRQGDYGYTF. The CDR3 region has the DNA TGTGCCAGTAGTAGAAGACAGGGAGATTATGGCTACACCTTC.

The chain carries TRBV25-1 and TRBJ1-2; D not certain. The CDR3 is 14 residues long. The V gene's germline CDR1 is MGHDK and CDR2 SYGVNS. V lost 5 bases and J 7 bases, leaving 17 bases between the germline ends. The CDR3: CASSFSKSSGGYTF. CDR3 in DNA: TGTGCCAGCAGTTTTAGTAAGTCCTCAGGTGGCTACACCTTC.

The CDR3 is CATTGGLNEKLFF. The CDR3, as DNA: TGTGCCACCACAGGGGGCCTTAATGAAAAACTGTTTTTT. V gene TRBV10-3 combines with J gene TRBJ1-4; 9 nucleotides agree with TRBD1. This CDR3 is built from 13 residues. After removal of 10 bases from V and 4 bases from J, the junction contained 4 bases not matched to a gene. Germline V gene sequence: CDR1 ENHRY, CDR2 SYGVKD.

The genes are TRBV28 and TRBJ2-7; D is undetermined. Germline values: CDR1 MDHEN, CDR2 SYDVKM. This CDR3 comprises 13 residues. V shed 7 bases and J shed 7 bases, with 17 bases lying between them. The CDR3 bases are TGTGCCAGCACCGAGGTCCCTCGTCATGAGCAGTACTTC. This gives the protein CASTEVPRHEQYF. Combining the CDR3 with reference TRBV28 and TRBJ2-7 gives the whole variable domain DVKVTQSSRYLVKRTGEKVFLECVQDMDHENMFWYRQDPGLGLRLIYFSYDVKMKEKGDIPEGYSVSREKKERFSLILESASTNQTSMYLCASTEVPRHEQYFGPGTRLTVT.

This clone has just one count. The J gene is TRBJ2-5, the V gene TRBV28; D may be TRBD1 (5 bases). CDR1 MDHEN and CDR2 SYDVKM come from the germline V gene. Trimming took 6 bases from V and 3 from J, leaving 8 bases between them. The CDR3 spans 12 residues. This CDR3 is CASSSGKETQYF. Written as DNA, the CDR3 is TGTGCCAGCAGCTCAGGGAAAGAGACCCAGTACTTC.

This chain links TRBV29-1 with TRBJ2-7; TRBD2 matches at 8 bases. V trimming: 5 bases; J trimming: 2 bases; junction bases outside the gene matches: 2. Germline V gives CDR1 SQVTM, CDR2 ANQGSEA. The CDR3 extends over 12 amino acids. CDR3 sequence: CSVREGPYEQYF. DNA of the CDR3: TGCAGCGTTCGGGAGGGGCCCTACGAGCAGTACTTC.

About this clone itself: Other DNA sequences within the sample encode an identical CDR3. The J gene is TRBJ1-2, the V gene TRBV28, with no clear D. From germline, CDR1 is MDHEN and CDR2 SYDVKM. The CDR3 length is 11 residues. V shed 4 bases and J shed 2 bases, with 2 bases lying between them. The CDR3 spells CASSSNYGYTF. The CDR3 DNA sequence: TGTGCCAGCAGTTCGAACTATGGCTACACCTTC.

This chain joins TRBV12-5 and TRBJ2-2; D is unresolved. Germline assignment: CDR1 LGHNT and CDR2 FRNRAP. The CDR3 is 17 residues long. The ends were cut back, 0 bases at V and 0 bases at J, with 11 bases in the middle. Written as DNA, the CDR3 is TGTGCTAGTGGTTTGGTAGTGGGCAGACCGAACACCGGGGAGCTGTTTTTT. It is translated as CASGLVVGRPNTGELFF.

The CDR3 DNA follows: TGTGCCAGTAGTAGGGGACAGGAAGCTTTCTTT. Its protein is CASSRGQEAFF. The J gene is TRBJ1-1, the V gene TRBV19; 7 positions agree with TRBD1. The V gene's germline CDR1 is LNHDA and CDR2 SQIVND (reference sequence). The ends lost 4 bases at V and 8 bases at J; junction bases unmatched: 1. The CDR3 is made up of 11 amino acids.

The chain links TRBV4-3 to TRBJ1-3, with unresolved D. The CDR3 length is 15 residues. Germline assignment: CDR1 LGHNA and CDR2 YSLEER. V lost 3 bases to trimming and J lost 1 base, with 10 bases between them. The DNA for the CDR3 is TGCGCCAGCAGCCAGGAGAGCGAATCTGGAAACACCATATATTTT. Amino acid sequence: CASSQESESGNTIYF.